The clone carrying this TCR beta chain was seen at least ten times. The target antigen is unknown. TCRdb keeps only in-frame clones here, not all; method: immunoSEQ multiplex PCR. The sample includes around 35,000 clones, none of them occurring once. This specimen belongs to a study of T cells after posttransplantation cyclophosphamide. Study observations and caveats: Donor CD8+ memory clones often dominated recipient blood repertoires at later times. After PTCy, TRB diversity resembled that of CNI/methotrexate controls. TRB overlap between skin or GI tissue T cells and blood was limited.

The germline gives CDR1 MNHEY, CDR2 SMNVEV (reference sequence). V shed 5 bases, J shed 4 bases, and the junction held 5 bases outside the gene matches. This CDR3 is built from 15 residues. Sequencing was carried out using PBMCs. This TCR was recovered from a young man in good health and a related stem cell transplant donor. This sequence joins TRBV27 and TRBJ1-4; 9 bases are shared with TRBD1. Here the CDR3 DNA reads TGTGCCAGCAGTCTCGGACAGGGGATTAATGAAAAACTGTTTTTT. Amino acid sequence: CASSLGQGINEKLFF.